The entry below gives a single TCR beta chain sequence along with its context. Its antigen is unidentified. This CDR3 contains 12 residues. Germline-derived CDR1 and CDR2 are MGHDK and SYGVNS. Trimming took 2 bases from V and 7 from J, leaving 5 bases between them. These data are taken from a study of cytomegalovirus exposure and HLA in healthy donors. Study-wide results and limits: Rarity held for most TCR sequences, but there were some public TCRs that occurred in many donors. That first-cohort TCR clusters tended to co-occur in the 95 to 150 validation repertoires was found in a later analysis. Reportedly, diagnosis of cytomegalovirus status by the classifier showed high specificity and sensitivity.

Sequenced by immunoSEQ multiplex PCR; TCRdb stores in-frame clones only, minus some. The table includes around 100,000 clones, 85% detected once. The chain couples TRBV25-1 to TRBJ2-2; D is possibly TRBD1 (5 bases). Material: PBMCs. The receptor's source is a man between 18 and 35 years old in good health and CMV-seropositive. The CDR3 is CASSEQGGELFF. CDR3 sequence (DNA): TGTGCCAGCAGTGAACAGGGCGGGGAGCTGTTTTTT.